The 28 T cell receptor beta chains below all came from one sample that was sequenced in a study of long-term antiretroviral therapy in people with HIV. Samples were assayed with immunoSEQ v3.0 at survey level. Libraries were prepared by immunoSEQ multiplex PCR; TCRdb keeps only in-frame clonotypes and omits some of them. The sample lists about 40,000 clones, approximately 85% occurring once. Source: unsorted PBMCs, taken 3.1 years after starting antiretroviral therapy. The receptors come from a woman in her fifties or sixties with HIV.

The chain combines TRBV18 with TRBJ1-2; D not certain. The CDR3 contains 13 residues. The germline V gene has CDR1 KGHSH and CDR2 LQKENI. V lost 0 bases and J 13 bases, leaving 15 bases between the germline ends. The CDR3 spells CASSPPGPQVRTF. CDR3 coding DNA: TGTGCCAGCTCACCACCAGGTCCCCAGGTTCGCACCTTC.

This clone has a handful of counts. The chain links TRBV19 to TRBJ2-1, with TRBD1 matching 9 bases. Germline CDR1 is LNHDA and CDR2 is SQIVND (reference sequence). The V gene end was trimmed by 3 bases and the J gene end by 4 bases; junction bases not matched to a gene: 4. The CDR3 sequence is 15 residues long. CDR3 protein: CASSIRTGVYNEQFF. Written as DNA, the CDR3 is TGTGCCAGTAGTATCCGGACAGGGGTATACAATGAGCAGTTCTTC.

The V and J genes are TRBV5-4 and TRBJ2-7; D tentatively reads TRBD1 or TRBD2 (5 bases each). Germline V gene sequence: CDR1 SGHNT, CDR2 YYREEE (reference sequence). The CDR3 covers 14 residues. V dropped 4 bases and J dropped 6 bases, with 17 bases sitting between them. CDR3 protein: CASSLDPRESEQYF. The CDR3 DNA sequence: TGTGCCAGCAGCCTCGACCCCAGGGAGAGCGAGCAGTACTTC.

By sample share, this clone is medium-sized. The rearrangement uses TRBV21-1 and TRBJ1-1. TRBV21-1 is an annotated pseudogene. The CDR3 is made up of 15 amino acids. DNA for the CDR3: TGTGCCAGCAGCGATGTATGCGGCCTGAACACTGAAGCTTTCTTT. Amino acid sequence: CASSDVCGLNTEAFF.

This clone was found a few times. The rearrangement links TRBV4-2 to TRBJ1-4; D is undetermined. V shed 0 bases and J shed 3 bases, with 11 bases lying between them. Germline values: CDR1 LGHNA, CDR2 YNFKEQ. The CDR3 loop spans 16 amino acids. For the CDR3, the DNA is TGTGCCAGCAGCCAAGATCTAAAACAGCCTAATGAAAAACTGTTTTTT. Its protein is CASSQDLKQPNEKLFF.

This chain connects TRBV11-3 to TRBJ2-3; D not certain. The germline CDR1 and CDR2 sequences are SGHNT and YENEEA. The CDR3 covers 13 residues. Trimming removed 5 bases at V and 6 bases at J, with 12 bases between. The CDR3 DNA reads as TGTGCCAGCAGCCTATCTCTCCGGGATACGCAGTATTTT. It specifies CASSLSLRDTQYF.

The chain combines TRBV6-1 with TRBJ2-1, with D unclear. The CDR3 extends over 15 amino acids. CDR1 and CDR2 (germline): MNHNS, SASEGT. V was cut by 9 bases and J by 1 base, with 16 bases left in between. The CDR3 here is CASNMFSGSYNEQFF. In nucleotides, the CDR3 is TGTGCCAGTAACATGTTTTCTGGGTCCTACAATGAGCAGTTCTTC.

J is TRBJ2-2 and V is TRBV6-1, with TRBD1 as a possible D gene (6 bases). Looked up from germline, CDR1 is MNHNS and CDR2 is SASEGT. The CDR3 covers 17 residues. Deletions cut 3 bases from V and 1 base from J, with 15 bases between. This CDR3 reads CASSDLPVRGNTGELFF. The CDR3 DNA reads TGTGCCAGCAGTGACCTCCCAGTCAGGGGGAACACCGGGGAGCTGTTTTTT.

The chain links TRBV5-1 to TRBJ2-5, with 11 bases that match TRBD2. The CDR3 loop spans 16 amino acids. Trimming took 2 bases from V and 2 from J; bases not matched to a gene: 5. The V gene's germline CDR1 is SGHRS and CDR2 YFSETQ. CDR3 residues: CASSFTSGGLQETQYF. The DNA for the CDR3 is TGCGCCAGCAGCTTCACTAGCGGGGGCCTTCAAGAGACCCAGTACTTC.

The rearrangement uses TRBV2 and TRBJ2-7, with D unclear. The CDR3 spans 12 residues. Germline V gives CDR1 SNHLY, CDR2 FYNNEI. Trimming pared 6 bases from V and 6 bases from J, leaving 12 bases between. The CDR3 region is CASSAPKGEQYF. The CDR3 region has the DNA TGTGCCAGCAGCGCCCCAAAAGGCGAGCAGTACTTC.

This clone has only one observation. V and J are TRBV7-8 and TRBJ1-4; D might be TRBD1 (6 bases). The CDR3 is made up of 15 amino acids. Between the trimmed V and J ends, which lost 4 bases and 8 bases, there was a span of 17 bases. CDR1 and CDR2 from the germline V gene are SGHVS and FQNEAQ. The CDR3 DNA reads as TGTGCCAGCAGCTCCCAATTGGAGGGGGGGGAAAAACTGTTTTTT. Its translation is CASSSQLEGGEKLFF.

The V and J genes are TRBV6-5 and TRBJ1-5; D may be TRBD1 (6 bases). CDR1 MNHEY and CDR2 SVGAGI come from the germline V gene. The CDR3 runs to 13 residues. V dropped 5 bases and J dropped 5 bases, with 10 bases sitting between them. The CDR3 protein is CASSRTVDQPQHF. The CDR3 coding sequence is TGTGCCAGCAGTCGGACAGTCGATCAGCCCCAGCATTTT.

The rearrangement links TRBV5-1 to TRBJ2-7; possible D gene TRBD1, 6 bases. Trimming pared 3 bases from V and 2 bases from J, leaving 12 bases between. The CDR3 consists of 14 residues. From germline, CDR1 is SGHRS and CDR2 YFSETQ. The DNA of the CDR3 is TGCGCCAGCAGCTACCGGACAGCAACCTACGAGCAGTACTTC. It is translated as CASSYRTATYEQYF.

This clone was observed once. V gene TRBV18 combines with J gene TRBJ1-3; D is unresolved. Germline loops: CDR1 KGHSH, CDR2 LQKENI. V shed 2 bases and J shed 4 bases, with 12 bases lying between them. CDR3 length equals 15 residues. The CDR3, as DNA: TGTGCCAGCTCACCAGTCGCGGGATCCGGAAACACCATATATTTT. Translation gives CASSPVAGSGNTIYF.

DNA for the CDR3: TGTGCCAGCAGCGCGAGTATTTCATCCTCTGGGGCCAACGTCCTGACTTTC. Translating gives CASSASISSSGANVLTF. The chain is built from TRBV9 and TRBJ2-6; D uncertain. The length of the CDR3 is 17 residues. Trimming removed 3 bases at V and 0 bases at J, with 13 bases between. From germline, CDR1 is SGDLS and CDR2 YYNGEE.

The chain carries TRBV18 and TRBJ1-1, with unresolved D. The CDR3 is 13 residues long. With 5 bases removed from V and 2 bases from J, the gap between germline ends came to 9 bases. The germline gives CDR1 KGHSH, CDR2 LQKENI. In nucleotides, the CDR3 is TGTGCCAGCTCAACAGATGTAAACACTGAAGCTTTCTTT. This codes for CASSTDVNTEAFF.

This clone is a singleton in its sample. The chain recombines TRBV25-1 with TRBJ2-2; 9 bases line up with TRBD1. This CDR3 spans 15 amino acids. Germline CDR1 is MGHDK and CDR2 is SYGVNS. V lost 6 bases to trimming and J lost 5 bases; unmatched junction nucleotides: 7. The CDR3 nucleotides read TGTGCCAGCAGGGGGGACAGGGCGGGGACCGGGGAGCTGTTTTTT. This sequence encodes CASRGDRAGTGELFF.

The chain is built from TRBV5-1 and TRBJ2-3; TRBD2 aligns across 14 bases. Germline V CDR1 and CDR2: SGHRS, YFSETQ. This CDR3 contains 19 residues. The trim removed 4 bases at V and 0 bases at J, leaving 10 bases unmatched. CDR3 nucleotide sequence: TGCGCCAGCAGCCCCTTGACTAGCGGGGGGGCGGCTAGCACAGATACGCAGTATTTT. The encoded protein is CASSPLTSGGAASTDTQYF.

The rearrangement uses TRBV30 and TRBJ1-2, with 7 bases identical to TRBD1. CDR3 length: 13 residues. The J segment lost 8 bases and the V segment lost 2 bases, leaving 8 bases of the junction unmatched. Germline-derived CDR1 and CDR2 are GTSNPN and SVGIG (reference sequence). The CDR3 region is CAWSSQGVGGYTF. The CDR3 nucleotides read TGTGCCTGGAGTTCCCAGGGGGTCGGAGGCTACACCTTC.

The chain uses TRBV2 and TRBJ2-7; 8 positions agree with TRBD2. V shed 5 bases and J 4 bases; nucleotides not matched to a gene: 7. Germline lookup yields CDR1 SNHLY and CDR2 FYNNEI. CDR3 length equals 14 residues. The CDR3 reads CASSSFSGGYEQYF. The CDR3 nucleotides read TGTGCCAGCAGTTCCTTTTCGGGGGGGTACGAGCAGTACTTC.

This chain links TRBV6-6 with TRBJ1-1, with D tentatively TRBD1 (5 bases). This CDR3 has 16 amino acids. From germline, CDR1 is MNHNY and CDR2 SVGAGI (reference sequence). The ends were cut back, 5 bases at V and 4 bases at J, with 20 bases in the middle. This chain's CDR3 is CASSGSGGYEGTEAFF. The CDR3 DNA follows: TGTGCCAGCAGTGGCTCGGGGGGATACGAGGGCACTGAAGCTTTCTTT.

This chain joins TRBV7-2 and TRBJ2-1; D is ambiguous. The CDR3 runs to 12 residues. The germline V gene has CDR1 SGHTA and CDR2 FQGNSA. The CDR3, as DNA: TGTGCAGAAAGGAGTACCTACAATGAGCAGTTCTTC. It codes for CAERSTYNEQFF. The whole variable domain, remainder taken from reference TRBV7-2 and TRBJ2-1, is GAGVSQSPSNKVTEKGKDVELRCDPISGHTALYWYRQSLGQGLEFLIYFQGNSAPDKSGLPSDRFSAERTGGSVSTLTIQRTQQEDSAVYLCAERSTYNEQFFGPGTRLTVL.

The chain is built from TRBV28 and TRBJ2-2; the D is unclear. V lost 6 bases and J 0 bases, leaving 14 bases between the germline ends. The CDR3 contains 16 residues. Germline V CDR1 and CDR2: MDHEN, SYDVKM. CDR3 DNA sequence: TGTGCCAGCAGCTTACCAGGAGTAGCGAACACCGGGGAGCTGTTTTTT. Its protein product is CASSLPGVANTGELFF.

This clone was seen only once. This chain connects TRBV5-1 to TRBJ2-2; 8 bases align to TRBD1. After removal of 5 bases from V and 2 bases from J, the junction contained 5 bases not matched to a gene. The germline V gene encodes CDR1 SGHRS and CDR2 YFSETQ. The CDR3 length is 15 residues. This CDR3 is CASRFSGGNTGELFF. CDR3 bases: TGCGCCAGCAGATTCTCAGGGGGCAACACCGGGGAGCTGTTTTTT.

This clone was detected only once. The V gene is TRBV9, the J gene TRBJ1-2; D is unresolved. The CDR3 sequence is 12 residues long. Germline V CDR1 and CDR2: SGDLS, YYNGEE. Trimming removed 1 base from V and 4 bases from J, with 5 bases in between. The CDR3 DNA is TGTGCCAGCAGCGTAAACATCTATGGCTACACCTTC. Its translation is CASSVNIYGYTF.

The chain recombines TRBV5-4 with TRBJ2-4, with D hard to call. The V gene lost 0 bases and the J gene lost 0 bases, with 16 bases spanning the gap. The CDR3 covers 18 residues. Germline CDR1 reads SGHNT; CDR2 reads YYREEE (reference sequence). The CDR3 nucleotides are TGTGCCAGCAGCTTGGGGACCAGAAGCCCCCCAGCCAAAAACATTCAGTACTTC. It is translated as CASSLGTRSPPAKNIQYF. The full variable domain, completed using reference TRBV5-4 and TRBJ2-4, is ETGVTQSPTHLIKTRGQQVTLRCSSQSGHNTVSWYQQALGQGPQFIFQYYREEENGRGNFPPRFSGLQFPNYSSELNVNALELDDSALYLCASSLGTRSPPAKNIQYFGAGTRLSVL.

This clone has a single count. The rearrangement uses TRBV5-4 and TRBJ1-2; maybe TRBD1 (5 bases). The CDR3 is 15 amino acids. The V gene's germline CDR1 is SGHNT and CDR2 YYREEE (reference sequence). V dropped 0 bases and J dropped 1 base, with 10 bases sitting between them. Here the CDR3 reads CASSLGIGGNYGYTF. CDR3 DNA: TGTGCCAGCAGCTTGGGGATCGGGGGTAACTATGGCTACACCTTC.

This clone was observed a single time. The chain links TRBV29-1 to TRBJ1-2; TRBD1 aligns across 8 bases. The CDR3 spans 14 residues. Germline CDR1 SQVTM, CDR2 ANQGSEA. V shed 0 bases, J shed 7 bases, and the junction held 7 bases outside the gene matches. CDR3 residues: CSVEEKHRGSGYTF. DNA of the CDR3: TGCAGCGTTGAAGAAAAGCACAGGGGGTCTGGCTACACCTTC.